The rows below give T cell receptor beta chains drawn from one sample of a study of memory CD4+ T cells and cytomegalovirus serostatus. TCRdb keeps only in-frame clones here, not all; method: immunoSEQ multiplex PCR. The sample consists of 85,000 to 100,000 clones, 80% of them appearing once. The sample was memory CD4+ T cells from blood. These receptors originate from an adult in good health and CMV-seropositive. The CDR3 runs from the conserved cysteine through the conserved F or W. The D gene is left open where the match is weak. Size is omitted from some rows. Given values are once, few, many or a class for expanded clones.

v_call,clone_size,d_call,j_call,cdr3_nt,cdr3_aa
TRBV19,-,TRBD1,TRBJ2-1,TGTGCCAGTAGTGAGCCGGGACAGGGGTACAATGAGCAGTTCTTC,CASSEPGQGYNEQFF
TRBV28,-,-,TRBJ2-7,TGTGCCAGCACGGGGGCAGGGGGCTACGAGCAGTACTTC,CASTGAGGYEQYF
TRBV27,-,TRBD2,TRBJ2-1,TGTGCCAGCAGCTTAAGGTCACTAGCGGTATCCTACAATGAGCAGTTCTTC,CASSLRSLAVSYNEQFF
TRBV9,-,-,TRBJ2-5,TGTGCCAGCAATAGGGACTCATCCCAAGAGACCCAGTACTTC,CASNRDSSQETQYF
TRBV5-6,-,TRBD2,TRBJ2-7,TGTGCCAGCAGCCAGTCCGGGACTAGCGGCTACGAGCAGTACTTC,CASSQSGTSGYEQYF
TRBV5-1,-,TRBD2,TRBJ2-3,TGCGCCAGCAGCTCCGGGACTAGCCGGGGAGATACGCAGTATTTT,CASSSGTSRGDTQYF
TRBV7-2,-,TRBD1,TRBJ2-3,TGTGCCAGCAGCTTCCGGGACAGGGGCACAGATACGCAGTATTTT,CASSFRDRGTDTQYF
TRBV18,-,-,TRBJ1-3,TGTGCCAGCTCATTTGACAGGTTCTCTGGAAACACCATATATTTT,CASSFDRFSGNTIYF
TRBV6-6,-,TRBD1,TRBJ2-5,TGTGCCAGCAGTTACTGGGACAGACAAGAGACCCAGTACTTC,CASSYWDRQETQYF
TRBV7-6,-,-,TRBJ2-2,TGTGCCAGCAGCTTAGCGCGCACCACCGGGGAGCTGTTTTTT,CASSLARTTGELFF
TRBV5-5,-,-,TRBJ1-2,TGTGCCAGCAGCTTGGGGTTGAACTATGGCTACACCTTC,CASSLGLNYGYTF
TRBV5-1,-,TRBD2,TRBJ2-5,TGCGCCAGCAGCTCATGGACTAGCGGGAGGAAGGAGACCCAGTACTTC,CASSSWTSGRKETQYF
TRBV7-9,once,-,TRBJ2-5,TGTGCCAGCAGCCTGGTAGAGACCCAGTACTTC,CASSLVETQYF
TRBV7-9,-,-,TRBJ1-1,TGTGCCAGCAGCCCACAGGGAGGGCCCACTGAAGCTTTCTTT,CASSPQGGPTEAFF
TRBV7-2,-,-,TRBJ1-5,TGTGCCAGCAGCGCGAACAGGGTAAGGCCCCAGCATTTT,CASSANRVRPQHF
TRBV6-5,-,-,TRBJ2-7,TGTGCCAGCCGCCCCCCGGGAGCGGCCTACGAGCAGTACTTC,CASRPPGAAYEQYF
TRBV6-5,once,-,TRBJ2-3,TGTGCCAGCAGCCGTTCACCCACGGGCACGCAGTATTTT,CASSRSPTGTQYF
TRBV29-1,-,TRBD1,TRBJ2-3,TGCAGCGTCGGGGACAGGGAGTCCCTTTTT,CSVGDRESLF
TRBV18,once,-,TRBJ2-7,TGTGCCAGCTCAAGAGAACAAAGCTCCTACGAGCAGTACTTC,CASSREQSSYEQYF
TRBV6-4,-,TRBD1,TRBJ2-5,TGTGCCAGCAGTGAACAAACAGGGGCCCGAGAGACCCAGTACTTC,CASSEQTGARETQYF
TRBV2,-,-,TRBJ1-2,TGTGCCAGCAGTGATCAGGGGTATGGCTACACCTTC,CASSDQGYGYTF
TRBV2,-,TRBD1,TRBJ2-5,TGTGCCAGCAGAGCTGGGACAGGGCAAGAGACCCAGTACTTC,CASRAGTGQETQYF
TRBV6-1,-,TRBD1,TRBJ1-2,TGTGCCACCCGACAGGGTTGGGGAACTAACTATGGCTACACCTTC,CATRQGWGTNYGYTF
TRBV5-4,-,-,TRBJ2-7,TGTGCCAGCAGCAAACCACTAACAGACGAGCAGTACTTC,CASSKPLTDEQYF
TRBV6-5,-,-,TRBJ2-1,TGTGCCAGCACTACTGCGGACGGATACAATGAGCAGTTCTTC,CASTTADGYNEQFF
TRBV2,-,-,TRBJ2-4,TGTGCCAGCAGCCCGGACTACCAACTAGCCAAAAACATTCAGTACTTC,CASSPDYQLAKNIQYF
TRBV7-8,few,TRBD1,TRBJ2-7,TGTGCCAGCAGCTTACAGACAGGGGTCGAGCAGTACTTC,CASSLQTGVEQYF
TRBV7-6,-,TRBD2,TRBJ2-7,TGTGCCAGCAGCTTATTTTCTCCCGGAGTGGGAGGGTTAACCTACGAGCAGTACTTC,CASSLFSPGVGGLTYEQYF
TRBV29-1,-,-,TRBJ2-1,TGCAGCGTTGGGGGTGAGGGAGGGGGCTACAATGAGCAGTTCTTC,CSVGGEGGGYNEQFF
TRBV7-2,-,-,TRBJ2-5,TGTGCCAGCAGCTTAGTAAATCAGGTCCAAGAGACCCAGTACTTC,CASSLVNQVQETQYF
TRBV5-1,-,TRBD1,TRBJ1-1,TGCGCCAGCAGCTCGCAAGGGACAGGGGGCTCAACTGAAGCTTTCTTT,CASSSQGTGGSTEAFF
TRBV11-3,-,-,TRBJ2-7,TGTGCCAGCAGCCCGGGAAAGGAGGCCTCCTACGAGCAGTACTTC,CASSPGKEASYEQYF
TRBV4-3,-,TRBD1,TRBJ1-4,TGCGCCAGCAGCCAAGATAGGACAGGGACAGAAAAACTGTTTTTT,CASSQDRTGTEKLFF
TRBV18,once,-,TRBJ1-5,TGTGCCAGCTCACCAGGCAGCAATCAGCCCCAGCATTTT,CASSPGSNQPQHF
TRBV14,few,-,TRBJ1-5,TGTGCCAGCAGCCACGGACGGGATCAGCCCCAGCATTTT,CASSHGRDQPQHF
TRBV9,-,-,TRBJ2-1,TGTGCCAGCAGCGTAGCACCCAACTCCTACAATGAGCAGTTCTTC,CASSVAPNSYNEQFF
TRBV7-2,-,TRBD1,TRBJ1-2,TGTGCCAGCAGCTTACCGGACAGGGCGGCTTATGGCTACACCTTC,CASSLPDRAAYGYTF
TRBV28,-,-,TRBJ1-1,TGTGCCAGCAGTTCCTGGGGGGTTACGAACACTGAAGCTTTCTTT,CASSSWGVTNTEAFF
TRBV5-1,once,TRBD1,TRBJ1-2,TGCGCCAGCAGCTTGGGGGACAGGGAAATTTATGGCTACACCTTC,CASSLGDREIYGYTF
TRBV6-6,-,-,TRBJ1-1,TGTGCCAGCAGTTACATAGGGTACACTGAAGCTTTCTTT,CASSYIGYTEAFF
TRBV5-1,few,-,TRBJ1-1,TGCGCCAGCAGTAAGGGAGTAAACACTGAAGCTTTCTTT,CASSKGVNTEAFF
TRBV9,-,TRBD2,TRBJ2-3,TGTGCCAGCAGCTACCGGACTAGCGGAACCACAGATACGCAGTATTTT,CASSYRTSGTTDTQYF
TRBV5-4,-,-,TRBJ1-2,TGTGCCAGCACTCAACATGGTAACTATGGCTACACCTTC,CASTQHGNYGYTF
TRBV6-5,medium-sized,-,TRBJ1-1,TGTGCCAGCAGTCCGGTCAACGGGCGCACTGAAGCTTTCTTT,CASSPVNGRTEAFF
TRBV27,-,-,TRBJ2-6,TGTGCCAGCAGCAAAGAACCCGCATCTGGGGCCAACGTCCTGACTTTC,CASSKEPASGANVLTF
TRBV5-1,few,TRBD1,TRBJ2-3,TGCGCCAGCAGCCCGCGACAGGGGGCAGATACGCAGTATTTT,CASSPRQGADTQYF
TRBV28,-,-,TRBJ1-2,TGTGCCAGCAGCGGGGGGGACGTCGCCTATGGCTACACCTTC,CASSGGDVAYGYTF
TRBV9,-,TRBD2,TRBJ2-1,TGTGCCAGCAGCCCAAGCGGCGGGAGCGCAGCCTACAATGAGCAGTTCTTC,CASSPSGGSAAYNEQFF
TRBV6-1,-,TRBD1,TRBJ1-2,TGTGCCAGCATCGGGGAGGCAGGGGGCAGGTATGGCTACACCTTC,CASIGEAGGRYGYTF
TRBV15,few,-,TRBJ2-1,TGTGCCACCAGCAAGGGAGACCCAAACGATGAGCAGTTCTTC,CATSKGDPNDEQFF
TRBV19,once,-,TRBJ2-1,TGTGCCAGTAAGGCGGCAGGGGCTGGCTACAATGAGCAGTTCTTC,CASKAAGAGYNEQFF
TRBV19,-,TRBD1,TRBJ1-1,TGTGCCAGTGGGGACAGGGGAAGCACTGAAGCTTTCTTT,CASGDRGSTEAFF
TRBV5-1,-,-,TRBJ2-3,TGCGCCAGCAGCTTGGGGCTAGCGACCACAGATACGCAGTATTTT,CASSLGLATTDTQYF